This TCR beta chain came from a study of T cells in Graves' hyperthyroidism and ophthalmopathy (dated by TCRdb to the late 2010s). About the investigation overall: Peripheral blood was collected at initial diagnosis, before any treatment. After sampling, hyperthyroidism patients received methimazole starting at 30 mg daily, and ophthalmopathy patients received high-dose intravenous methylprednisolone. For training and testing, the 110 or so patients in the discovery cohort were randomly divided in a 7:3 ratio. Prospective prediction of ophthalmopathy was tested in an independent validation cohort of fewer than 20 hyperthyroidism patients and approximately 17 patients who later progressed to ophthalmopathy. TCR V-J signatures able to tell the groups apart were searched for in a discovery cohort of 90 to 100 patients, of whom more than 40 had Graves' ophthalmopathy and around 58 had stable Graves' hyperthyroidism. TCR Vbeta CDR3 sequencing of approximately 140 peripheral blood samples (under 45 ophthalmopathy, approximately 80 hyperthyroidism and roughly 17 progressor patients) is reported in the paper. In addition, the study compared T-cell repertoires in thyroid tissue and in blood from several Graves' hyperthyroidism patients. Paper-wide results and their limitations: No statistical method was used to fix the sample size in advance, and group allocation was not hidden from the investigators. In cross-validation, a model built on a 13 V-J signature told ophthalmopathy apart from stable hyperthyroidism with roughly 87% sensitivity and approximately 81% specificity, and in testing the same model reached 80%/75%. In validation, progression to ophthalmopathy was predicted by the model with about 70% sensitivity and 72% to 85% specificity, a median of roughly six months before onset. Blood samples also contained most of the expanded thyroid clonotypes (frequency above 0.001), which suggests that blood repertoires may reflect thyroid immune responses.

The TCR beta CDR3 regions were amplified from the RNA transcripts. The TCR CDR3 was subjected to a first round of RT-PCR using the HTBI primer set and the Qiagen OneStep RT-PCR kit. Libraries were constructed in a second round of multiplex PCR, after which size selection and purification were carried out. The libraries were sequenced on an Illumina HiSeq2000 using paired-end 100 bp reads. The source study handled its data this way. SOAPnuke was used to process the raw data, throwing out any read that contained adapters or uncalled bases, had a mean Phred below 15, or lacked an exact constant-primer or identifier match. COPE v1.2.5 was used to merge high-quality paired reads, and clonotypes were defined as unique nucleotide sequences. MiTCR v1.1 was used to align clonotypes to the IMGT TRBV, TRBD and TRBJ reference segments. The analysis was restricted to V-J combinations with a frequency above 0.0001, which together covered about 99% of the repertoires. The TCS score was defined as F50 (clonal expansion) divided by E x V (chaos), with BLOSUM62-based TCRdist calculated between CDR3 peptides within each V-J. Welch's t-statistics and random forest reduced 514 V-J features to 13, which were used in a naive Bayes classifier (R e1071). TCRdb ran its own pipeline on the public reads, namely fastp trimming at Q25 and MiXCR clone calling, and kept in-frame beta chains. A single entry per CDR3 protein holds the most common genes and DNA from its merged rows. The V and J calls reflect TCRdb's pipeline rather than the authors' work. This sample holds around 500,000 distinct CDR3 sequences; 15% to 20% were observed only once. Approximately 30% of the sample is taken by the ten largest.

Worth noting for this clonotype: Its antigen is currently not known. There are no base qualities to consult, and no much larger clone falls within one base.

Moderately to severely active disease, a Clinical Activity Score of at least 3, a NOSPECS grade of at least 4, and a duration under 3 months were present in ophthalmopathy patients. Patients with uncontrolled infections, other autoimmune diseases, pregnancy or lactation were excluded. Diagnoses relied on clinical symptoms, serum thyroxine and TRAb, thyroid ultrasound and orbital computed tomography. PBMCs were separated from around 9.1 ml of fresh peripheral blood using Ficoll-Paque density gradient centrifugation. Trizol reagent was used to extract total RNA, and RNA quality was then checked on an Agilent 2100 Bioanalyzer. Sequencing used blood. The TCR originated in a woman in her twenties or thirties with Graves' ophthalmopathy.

CDR3 sequence: CSASPGVQYNEQFF. The nucleotide sequence is given as TGCAGTGCGAGCCCGGGAGTACAGTACAATGAGCAGTTCTTC. The chain joins TRBV20-1 to TRBJ2-1; the D segment could be TRBD2, given 6 matching bases. The CDR3, from cysteine to phenylalanine, totals 14 residues. The only DNA kept is the CDR3, 42 bases in frame from the first base. V and J are truncated by 6 bases and 4 bases respectively, leaving an intervening sequence of 16 bases. Reading the germline V gene (reference sequence) gives CDR1 DFQATT and CDR2 SNEGSKA.